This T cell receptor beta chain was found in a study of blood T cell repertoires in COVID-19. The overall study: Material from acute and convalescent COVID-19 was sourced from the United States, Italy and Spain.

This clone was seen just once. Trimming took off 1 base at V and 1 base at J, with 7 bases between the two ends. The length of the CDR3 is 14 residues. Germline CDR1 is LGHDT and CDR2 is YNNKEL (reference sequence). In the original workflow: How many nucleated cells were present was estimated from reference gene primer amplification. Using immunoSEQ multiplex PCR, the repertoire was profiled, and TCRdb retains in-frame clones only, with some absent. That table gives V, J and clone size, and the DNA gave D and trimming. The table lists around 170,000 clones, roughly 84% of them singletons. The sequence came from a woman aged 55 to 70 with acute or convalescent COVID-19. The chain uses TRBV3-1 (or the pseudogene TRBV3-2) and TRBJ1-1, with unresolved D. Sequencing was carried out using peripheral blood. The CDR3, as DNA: TGTGCCAGCAGCCAAGCAGCGGGGAACACTGAAGCTTTCTTT. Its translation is CASSQAAGNTEAFF.